The present TCR beta chain was sequenced within a study of T cells in tuberculosis. No alpha-beta pairing information exists for these sequences. Libraries were prepared by immunoSEQ multiplex PCR; TCRdb keeps only in-frame clonotypes and omits some of them. The sample carries 85,000 to 90,000 clones, roughly 91% recorded once. Thawed, overnight-rested PBMC were stained with GMM-loaded CD1B tetramer, viability dye and anti-CD3, then sorted. CD1B tetramers were loaded with Rhodococcus equi-derived C32 glucose monomycolate. From each donor, around 100,000 tetramer-negative cells were sorted. Points from the study as a whole: The stringent gate may have excluded weak CD1B-GMM tetramer binders.

The V segment lost 3 bases and the J segment 0 bases; nucleotides outside the gene matches: 3. The CDR3 runs to 16 residues. In germline, CDR1 is SGHTA, CDR2 FQGNSA. The origin of this receptor is an adult woman with latent tuberculosis. The sample taken for sequencing was CD1b-GMM tetramer-negative cells sorted from PBMCs. The chain joins TRBV7-2 to TRBJ2-2, with 8 bases fitting TRBD2. CDR3 in amino acids: CASSFYGGANTGELFF. CDR3 bases: TGTGCCAGCAGCTTTTACGGGGGGGCGAACACCGGGGAGCTGTTTTTT.